These T cell receptor beta chains were read from a single sample in a study of blood T cell repertoires in COVID-19. TCRdb's table, derived via immunoSEQ multiplex PCR, lists solely in-frame clones and lacks some. The sample holds about 68,000 clones, approximately 80% seen once. Sequenced input: peripheral blood. These receptors were collected from a human donor in a cohort sampled during active COVID-19. CDR3s include the opening cysteine and the closing phenylalanine or tryptophan. Rows give clone size only sometimes, using once, few, many, or a class for an expanded clone.

v_gene: TRBV6-4
abundance: -
len: 18
j_gene: TRBJ2-1
CDR3aa: CASRPRTSGSKIYNEQFF

v_gene: TRBV25-1
abundance: -
len: 17
j_gene: TRBJ1-6
CDR3aa: CASRGEFPSSYNSPLHF

v_gene: TRBV2
abundance: medium-sized
len: 14
j_gene: TRBJ2-7
CDR3aa: CASRAGTGLREQYF

v_gene: TRBV5-6
abundance: -
len: 16
j_gene: TRBJ2-3
CDR3aa: CASSLLRAGGHDTQYF

v_gene: TRBV10-3
abundance: -
len: 15
j_gene: TRBJ1-6
CDR3aa: CAISEDGRGGSPLHF

v_gene: TRBV5-5
abundance: few
len: 14
j_gene: TRBJ1-1
CDR3aa: CASSWRGQFTEAFF

v_gene: TRBV2
abundance: -
len: 15
j_gene: TRBJ1-1
CDR3aa: CASSDRKDRVTEAFF

v_gene: TRBV5-1
abundance: -
len: 13
j_gene: TRBJ1-1
CDR3aa: CASSLAVATEAFF

v_gene: TRBV7-3
abundance: -
len: 13
j_gene: TRBJ2-7
CDR3aa: CASSLGRSYEQYF

v_gene: TRBV2
abundance: -
len: 14
j_gene: TRBJ1-6
CDR3aa: CASTTGQGNSPLHF

v_gene: TRBV3-1/TRBV3-2
abundance: -
len: 13
j_gene: TRBJ2-3
CDR3aa: CASSQPTSRTQYF

v_gene: TRBV28
abundance: -
len: 16
j_gene: TRBJ1-6
CDR3aa: CASSLGQSSYNSPLHF

v_gene: TRBV19
abundance: -
len: 15
j_gene: TRBJ1-5
CDR3aa: CASSIGGQLKQPQHF

v_gene: TRBV5-1
abundance: -
len: 19
j_gene: TRBJ2-3
CDR3aa: CASSPRAWGAGVGTDTQYF

v_gene: TRBV7-9
abundance: many
len: 15
j_gene: TRBJ2-1
CDR3aa: CASSSGLARNNEQFF

v_gene: TRBV12-3/TRBV12-4
abundance: -
len: 12
j_gene: TRBJ1-2
CDR3aa: CASRESARGYTF

v_gene: TRBV11-2
abundance: -
len: 14
j_gene: TRBJ1-4
CDR3aa: CASSWDRASEKLFF

v_gene: TRBV19
abundance: -
len: 13
j_gene: TRBJ1-5
CDR3aa: CASVTGTFFVWHF

v_gene: TRBV4-3
abundance: -
len: 18
j_gene: TRBJ2-2
CDR3aa: CASSQRPPGQGATGELFF

v_gene: TRBV19
abundance: -
len: 13
j_gene: TRBJ1-1
CDR3aa: CASTTGRNTEAFF

v_gene: TRBV7-2
abundance: -
len: 16
j_gene: TRBJ2-2
CDR3aa: CASSPQGTANTGELFF

v_gene: TRBV10-3
abundance: -
len: 13
j_gene: TRBJ1-2
CDR3aa: CAISSGVDYGYTF

v_gene: TRBV5-4
abundance: -
len: 12
j_gene: TRBJ2-3
CDR3aa: CASSTSADTQYF

v_gene: TRBV30
abundance: -
len: 11
j_gene: TRBJ2-1
CDR3aa: CAWSVRVEQFF

v_gene: TRBV6-5
abundance: -
len: 15
j_gene: TRBJ1-6
CDR3aa: CASIPRQGYNSPLHF

v_gene: TRBV18
abundance: -
len: 13
j_gene: TRBJ1-5
CDR3aa: CASSPDRNQPQHF

v_gene: TRBV7-2
abundance: -
len: 15
j_gene: TRBJ2-3
CDR3aa: CASSLDGRSTDTQYF

v_gene: TRBV19
abundance: -
len: 17
j_gene: TRBJ1-5
CDR3aa: CASSLHRDRALNQPQHF

v_gene: TRBV5-1
abundance: -
len: 14
j_gene: TRBJ1-4
CDR3aa: CASSPTGGHEKLFF

v_gene: TRBV21-1
abundance: few
len: 21
j_gene: TRBJ1-6
CDR3aa: CASSKRSPLSGTLSSGSPLHF

v_gene: TRBV6-2/TRBV6-3
abundance: -
len: 14
j_gene: TRBJ1-2
CDR3aa: CASSYRTGDDSYTF

v_gene: TRBV29-1
abundance: -
len: 13
j_gene: TRBJ2-2
CDR3aa: CSVDRANTGELFF

v_gene: TRBV5-1
abundance: few
len: 14
j_gene: TRBJ1-1
CDR3aa: CASGVDRWNTEAFF

v_gene: TRBV7-8
abundance: -
len: 17
j_gene: TRBJ2-1
CDR3aa: CASSQSVLAGTYNEQFF

v_gene: TRBV7-9
abundance: -
len: 14
j_gene: TRBJ1-6
CDR3aa: CASSQRDANSPLHF

v_gene: TRBV11-3
abundance: -
len: 16
j_gene: TRBJ2-3
CDR3aa: CASSLRASGNTDTQYF

v_gene: TRBV5-1
abundance: -
len: 12
j_gene: TRBJ2-5
CDR3aa: CASSSGGETQYF

v_gene: TRBV2
abundance: -
len: 15
j_gene: TRBJ2-3
CDR3aa: CASTETGASTDTQYF

v_gene: TRBV2
abundance: -
len: 13
j_gene: TRBJ1-1
CDR3aa: CASSEWQNTEAFF

v_gene: TRBV19
abundance: -
len: 17
j_gene: TRBJ2-3
CDR3aa: CASSGVSGFASTDTQYF

v_gene: TRBV2
abundance: few
len: 14
j_gene: TRBJ1-1
CDR3aa: CASSATEANTEAFF

v_gene: TRBV24-1
abundance: few
len: 15
j_gene: TRBJ2-3
CDR3aa: CATSGMDRGTDTQYF

v_gene: TRBV29-1
abundance: -
len: 12
j_gene: TRBJ2-1
CDR3aa: CSGMDWYNEQFF

v_gene: TRBV7-9
abundance: -
len: 14
j_gene: TRBJ2-1
CDR3aa: CASSFSAGDNEQFF

v_gene: TRBV5-1
abundance: -
len: 15
j_gene: TRBJ2-7
CDR3aa: CASSPSGGNSYEQYF

v_gene: TRBV5-4
abundance: -
len: 16
j_gene: TRBJ2-6
CDR3aa: CASSPTRESGANVLTF

v_gene: TRBV11-2
abundance: -
len: 14
j_gene: TRBJ2-3
CDR3aa: CASSPRGTTDTQYF

v_gene: TRBV7-9
abundance: -
len: 15
j_gene: TRBJ1-4
CDR3aa: CASSLVAGGNEKLFF

v_gene: TRBV6-5
abundance: -
len: 15
j_gene: TRBJ1-6
CDR3aa: CASSSPQGGNSPLHF

v_gene: TRBV5-4
abundance: few
len: 16
j_gene: TRBJ2-1
CDR3aa: CASSPWGRSSYNEQFF

v_gene: TRBV28
abundance: once
len: 15
j_gene: TRBJ2-7
CDR3aa: CASPPPGTSLDEQYF

v_gene: TRBV7-2
abundance: -
len: 12
j_gene: TRBJ2-7
CDR3aa: CASSLGTYEQYF

v_gene: TRBV5-6
abundance: -
len: 17
j_gene: TRBJ2-7
CDR3aa: CASSLANSGQRSYEQYF

v_gene: TRBV11-2
abundance: -
len: 14
j_gene: TRBJ2-5
CDR3aa: CASSLSGRQETQYF

v_gene: TRBV10-3
abundance: -
len: 14
j_gene: TRBJ1-2
CDR3aa: CAISESTSNYGYTF

v_gene: TRBV7-2
abundance: -
len: 15
j_gene: TRBJ1-4
CDR3aa: CASSLDRTTNEKLFF

v_gene: TRBV7-2
abundance: -
len: 14
j_gene: TRBJ2-1
CDR3aa: CASSLDRAHNEQFF

v_gene: TRBV19
abundance: few
len: 14
j_gene: TRBJ1-5
CDR3aa: CASSIRRGNQPQHF